The clone carrying this T cell receptor beta chain was recorded a few times. Its antigen is undetermined. The V end was cut by 5 bases, the J end by 4 bases, with 18 bases between. Germline V lookup: CDR1 SEHNR, CDR2 FQNEAQ (reference sequence). The length of the CDR3 is 15 residues. TCRdb redid the calling of the 5' RACE reads with MiXCR, one entry per CDR3 protein. The data contain 450,000 to 650,000 distinct CDR3 sequences, roughly 15% of them seen just once; the ten biggest clones take up 0.44%. The data belong to a study of identical twins. General study results and limits: Models underpredicted monozygotic twin sharing of out-of-frame TCR alpha. Among out-of-frame alpha sequences shared by twins, low generation probability occurred in excess.

This sample also belongs to another study, concerning yellow fever vaccine responses in identical twins.

The chain combines TRBV7-9 with TRBJ2-7; D possibly uses TRBD1 or TRBD2 (5 bases each). This sequence originates from a woman in her late teens or twenties in good health. Sequencing was carried out using CD4+ T cells sorted from blood. CDR3 DNA sequence: TGTGCCAGCAGCCATCCGGGACGGGCCCATTACGAGCAGTACTTC. Its translation is CASSHPGRAHYEQYF.